Shown below are 27 T cell receptor beta chains from a single sample sequenced in a study of shared clonotypes between healthy human individuals. Profiled with immunoSEQ multiplex PCR; TCRdb holds only in-frame clones, not every one. This sample has around 700,000 clones; about 90% occur once, and the top ten carry approximately 22%. CD45RO negativity and positive selection for CCR7 defined naive CD8 cells, a population that excluded terminally differentiated effector memory CD45RA+ cells. The sequencing sample was made of naive CD8+ T cells sorted from blood. The receptor set was obtained from a man aged 25 to 45 in good health.

This clone was detected only a few times. The chain recombines TRBV19 with TRBJ2-7, with 11 bases matching TRBD1. The CDR3 is 16 amino acids. V lost 5 bases, J lost 5 bases, and 11 bases stayed unmatched. Looked up from germline, CDR1 is LNHDA and CDR2 is SQIVND (reference sequence). The CDR3 coding sequence is TGTGCCAGTAGTCCTATAGGCGGACAGGGGGCCAACGAGCAGTACTTC. Residues: CASSPIGGQGANEQYF.

The genes are TRBV14 and TRBJ2-7; a weak D match, TRBD2 (5 bases). With 1 base removed from V and 2 bases from J, the gap between germline ends came to 12 bases. The length of the CDR3 is 15 residues. Germline loops: CDR1 SGHDN, CDR2 FVKESK. The CDR3 region is CASSQVPSSPYEQYF. In nucleotides, the CDR3 is TGTGCCAGCAGCCAAGTACCGTCTAGCCCCTACGAGCAGTACTTC.

The gene calls are TRBV6-1 and TRBJ2-7, with D hard to call. The CDR3 covers 14 residues. V lost 6 bases and J lost 4, with 16 bases in between. Germline CDR1 reads MNHNS; CDR2 reads SASEGT. CDR3 protein: CASSVLGRGYEQYF. The CDR3 nucleotides read TGTGCCAGCAGCGTTCTTGGGCGAGGATACGAGCAGTACTTC.

A few counts support this clone. The J gene is TRBJ2-7, the V gene TRBV13; D might be TRBD1 (6 bases). The CDR3 is 15 residues long. V was shortened by 4 bases and J by 2 bases, with 15 bases between the two germline ends. Germline V gene sequence: CDR1 PRHDT, CDR2 FYEKMQ (reference sequence). The DNA for the CDR3 is TGTGCCAGCAGCTCTCGACAGGCTGGAGCCTACGAGCAGTACTTC. Residues: CASSSRQAGAYEQYF.

This chain links TRBV27 with TRBJ1-5; D is uncertain. Trimming cost V 0 bases and J 6 bases, with 9 bases left between them. Germline assignment: CDR1 MNHEY and CDR2 SMNVEV (reference sequence). The CDR3 has 14 amino acids. The CDR3 spells CASSLSQWTQPQHF. The CDR3 nucleotides read TGTGCCAGCAGTTTATCTCAGTGGACTCAGCCCCAGCATTTT.

In this sample, this clone turned up a few times. The chain is built from TRBV9 and TRBJ2-6; D unclear. In germline, CDR1 is SGDLS, CDR2 YYNGEE. CDR3 length equals 16 residues. The ends were cut back, 0 bases at V and 3 bases at J, with 10 bases in the middle. The CDR3 bases are TGTGCCAGCAGCGTAGACGGTTTGGGTGGGGCCAACGTCCTGACTTTC. Amino acids: CASSVDGLGGANVLTF.

This chain's CDR3 is CASSIDYAAMNTEAFF. Here the CDR3 DNA reads TGTGCCAGTAGTATAGATTACGCGGCTATGAACACTGAAGCTTTCTTT. The V call is TRBV19, the J call TRBJ1-1; D remains ambiguous. Per the germline V gene, CDR1 is LNHDA and CDR2 is SQIVND (reference sequence). The CDR3 length is 16 residues. V was clipped by 0 bases and J by 0 bases, with 11 bases between them.

The CDR3: CARSLVGSGNTIYF. For the CDR3, the DNA is TGTGCCAGAAGCTTGGTGGGGTCTGGAAACACCATATATTTT. The V call is TRBV5-3, the J call TRBJ1-3; D unclear. TRBV5-3 falls under the ORF class, with uncertain function. V lost 0 bases, J lost 1 base, and 5 bases lay in between. The CDR3 has 14 amino acids.

This clone was counted once. Within the sample, other DNA sequences also encode this same CDR3. The chain uses TRBV28 and TRBJ1-5; 8 bases match TRBD1. Unmatched junction bases numbered 3, after V lost 2 bases and J lost 6 bases. Germline V CDR1 and CDR2: MDHEN, SYDVKM. This CDR3 contains 14 residues. The CDR3, as DNA: TGTGCCAGCAGTTTAGGACAGGGCATTCAGCCCCAGCATTTT. Residues: CASSLGQGIQPQHF.

This rearrangement joins TRBV18 to TRBJ2-2, with 8 bases matching TRBD1. Germline V gene sequence: CDR1 KGHSH, CDR2 LQKENI. V was clipped by 3 bases and J by 5 bases; unmatched bases: 8. CDR3 length: 16 amino acids. The CDR3 protein is CASSPPTGEKTGELFF. CDR3 coding DNA: TGTGCCAGCTCACCCCCGACAGGGGAAAAAACCGGGGAGCTGTTTTTT.

The chain uses TRBV15 and TRBJ2-1, with 8 nucleotides matching TRBD2. CDR1 is LNHNV and CDR2 is YYDKDF in the germline V gene (reference sequence). The CDR3 spans 18 residues. V shed 9 bases and J 0 bases; nucleotides not matched to a gene: 16. CDR3 protein: CATGVHGLAGYSYNEQFF. CDR3 sequence (DNA): TGTGCCACGGGGGTACACGGGCTAGCGGGCTACTCCTACAATGAGCAGTTCTTC.

This rearrangement joins TRBV29-1 to TRBJ2-1, with D possibly being TRBD2 (5 bases). V shed 0 bases and J shed 10 bases, with 10 bases lying between them. From germline, CDR1 is SQVTM and CDR2 ANQGSEA. The CDR3 contains 12 residues. The CDR3: CSVEDLGLEQFF. For the CDR3, the DNA is TGCAGCGTTGAAGATCTAGGACTGGAGCAGTTCTTC.

J is TRBJ1-3 and V is TRBV12-2. TRBV12-2 is an annotated pseudogene. CDR3 length: 15 amino acids. The CDR3 sequence is CASRLCEFSGNTIYF. The CDR3 DNA reads TGTGCAAGTCGCTTGTGTGAGTTCTCTGGAAACACCATATATTTT.

The chain recombines TRBV7-9 with TRBJ2-7; D unresolved. Between the trimmed V and J ends, which lost 3 bases and 2 bases, there was a span of 5 bases. Germline CDR1 is SEHNR and CDR2 is FQNEAQ (reference sequence). The CDR3 sequence is 12 residues long. The DNA of the CDR3 is TGTGCCAGCAGCTTTCGGCCCTACGAGCAGTACTTC. Translated: CASSFRPYEQYF. The variable domain in full, with the rest retrieved from reference TRBV7-9 and TRBJ2-7, is DTGVSQNPRHKITKRGQNVTFRCDPISEHNRLYWYRQTLGQGPEFLTYFQNEAQLEKSRLLSDRFSAERPKGSFSTLEIQRTEQGDSAMYLCASSFRPYEQYFGPGTRLTVT.

The chain is built from TRBV7-8 and TRBJ1-6; D may be TRBD1 (5 bases). This CDR3 has 17 residues. CDR1 SGHVS and CDR2 FQNEAQ come from the germline V gene. The ends were cut back, 0 bases at V and 0 bases at J, with 9 bases in the middle. The CDR3: CASSLAQGFSYNSPLHF. The CDR3 DNA reads as TGTGCCAGCAGCTTAGCGCAGGGATTCTCCTATAATTCACCCCTCCACTTT.

The CDR3 DNA reads as TGTGCCAGCAGCTTTAAGGGCTGGGGTACTGAAAAACTGTTTTTT. Its translation: CASSFKGWGTEKLFF. V usage is TRBV11-2 and J usage is TRBJ1-4, with D unclear. The CDR3 runs to 15 residues. The ends were cut back, 3 bases at V and 7 bases at J, with 15 bases in the middle. Germline values: CDR1 SGHAT, CDR2 FQNNGV.

J is TRBJ2-3 and V is TRBV30; perhaps TRBD2 as D (6 bases). The V gene lost 4 bases and the J gene lost 2 bases, with 13 bases spanning the gap. The CDR3 consists of 14 residues. Looked up from germline, CDR1 is GTSNPN and CDR2 is SVGIG (reference sequence). CDR3 bases: TGTGCCTGGACTCATAGCGGAGTCACAGATACGCAGTATTTT. This translates into CAWTHSGVTDTQYF.

The chain couples TRBV28 to TRBJ2-5; TRBD1 agrees at 7 bases. The CDR3 contains 15 residues. V lost 2 bases to trimming and J lost 4 bases; unmatched junction nucleotides: 7. The V gene's germline CDR1 is MDHEN and CDR2 SYDVKM. DNA for the CDR3: TGTGCCAGCAGTTTAGAAAGGGGGCTGGTAGAGACCCAGTACTTC. Its protein product is CASSLERGLVETQYF.

CDR3 DNA sequence: TGTGCCAGCGTTGGGGAGGCCAGGACAGATACGCAGTATTTT. This translates into CASVGEARTDTQYF. The chain carries TRBV7-9 and TRBJ2-3; the D gene is possibly TRBD2 (6 bases). The CDR3 is made up of 14 amino acids. V lost 8 bases and J lost 3, with 15 bases in between. Germline assignment: CDR1 SEHNR and CDR2 FQNEAQ (reference sequence).

This clone is a singleton in its sample. The CDR3 coding sequence is TGTGCCAGCAGCTTAAATGGCAGAAAGGCTTTCTTT. It yields the protein CASSLNGRKAFF. This chain connects TRBV7-2 to TRBJ1-1; D is undetermined. This CDR3 contains 12 residues. The V end lost 2 bases, the J end lost 11 bases, and 12 bases lay between the germline ends. The germline V gene encodes CDR1 SGHTA and CDR2 FQGNSA.

The V call is TRBV4-2, the J call TRBJ2-7, with D perhaps given as TRBD1 or TRBD2 (5 bases each). Germline V CDR1 and CDR2: LGHNA, YNFKEQ. The length of the CDR3 is 15 residues. Trimming pared 5 bases from V and 0 bases from J, leaving 14 bases between. This CDR3 reads CASSVGAEISYEQYF. DNA of the CDR3: TGTGCCAGCAGCGTCGGGGCAGAAATCTCCTACGAGCAGTACTTC.

This chain connects TRBV7-9 to TRBJ2-3, with TRBD2 as a possible D gene (5 bases). In germline, CDR1 is SEHNR, CDR2 FQNEAQ (reference sequence). CDR3 length: 14 amino acids. Trimming took 5 bases from V and 2 from J, leaving 11 bases between them. The CDR3, as DNA: TGTGCCAGCAGCGCCCACGGGGACACAGATACGCAGTATTTT. It yields the protein CASSAHGDTDTQYF. Filled out from reference TRBV7-9 and TRBJ2-3, the complete variable domain reads DTGVSQNPRHKITKRGQNVTFRCDPISEHNRLYWYRQTLGQGPEFLTYFQNEAQLEKSRLLSDRFSAERPKGSFSTLEIQRTEQGDSAMYLCASSAHGDTDTQYFGPGTRLTVL.

The V call is TRBV11-2, the J call TRBJ2-7; D is ambiguous. This CDR3 has 13 amino acids. V lost 3 bases and J 3 bases, leaving 9 bases between the germline ends. CDR1 SGHAT and CDR2 FQNNGV come from the germline V gene. Here the CDR3 DNA reads TGTGCCAGCAGCTTCGTGACCAACTACGAGCAGTACTTC. Translation: CASSFVTNYEQYF.

This chain joins TRBV4-3 and TRBJ2-7; D gene unclear. The V gene's germline CDR1 is LGHNA and CDR2 YSLEER. There are 14 residues in the CDR3. V was shortened by 0 bases and J by 0 bases, with 6 bases between the two germline ends. The CDR3 bases are TGCGCCAGCAGCCAAGATAGCTCCTCCTACGAGCAGTACTTC. It translates to CASSQDSSSYEQYF.

This chain uses TRBV19 with TRBJ2-7; D is tentatively TRBD1 or TRBD2 (5 bases each). The CDR3 totals 14 residues. Looked up from germline, CDR1 is LNHDA and CDR2 is SQIVND (reference sequence). Trimming took off 8 bases at V and 1 base at J, with 15 bases between the two ends. The CDR3 region has the DNA TGTGCCAGTGCCCCGGGACGGAATTCCTACGAGCAGTACTTC. Its protein product is CASAPGRNSYEQYF.

The J gene is TRBJ2-6, the V gene TRBV7-8; D perhaps matches TRBD2 (5 bases). Germline-derived CDR1 and CDR2 are SGHVS and FQNEAQ. The CDR3 is 18 residues long. V was cut by 1 base and J by 0 bases, with 13 bases left in between. CDR3 in amino acids: CASSLGTRVSSGANVLTF. DNA of the CDR3: TGTGCCAGCAGCTTAGGAACGCGGGTTTCCTCTGGGGCCAACGTCCTGACTTTC.

J is TRBJ2-7 and V is TRBV27, with 7 nucleotides matching TRBD1. V trimming: 2 bases; J trimming: 6 bases; junction bases outside the gene matches: 7. The germline V gene encodes CDR1 MNHEY and CDR2 SMNVEV (reference sequence). The CDR3 extends over 14 amino acids. In DNA form, the CDR3 reads TGTGCCAGCAGTTTAACAGGGGTTTCTCTCGAGCAGTACTTC. It translates to CASSLTGVSLEQYF.